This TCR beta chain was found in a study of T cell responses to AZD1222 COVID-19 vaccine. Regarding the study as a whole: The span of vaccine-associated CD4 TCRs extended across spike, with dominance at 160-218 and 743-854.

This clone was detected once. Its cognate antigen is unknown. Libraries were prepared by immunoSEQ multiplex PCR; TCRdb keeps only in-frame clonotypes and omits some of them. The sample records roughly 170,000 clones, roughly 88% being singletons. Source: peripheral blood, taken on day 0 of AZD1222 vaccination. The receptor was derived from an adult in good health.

This chain's CDR3 is CASRKGGLQGYTF. The CDR3 nucleotides are TGTGCCAGCAGGAAGGGGGGGCTACAGGGCTACACCTTC. V and J are TRBV21-1 and TRBJ1-2. TRBV21-1 is a listed pseudogene. The CDR3 spans 13 residues.